This T cell receptor beta chain was sequenced during a study of glioma-infiltrating T cells after dendritic cell vaccination. As for the study in general: Samples are from glioblastoma patients in Phase I and II dendritic cell vaccine trials. The vaccine used monocyte-derived dendritic cells pulsed overnight with autologous tumor lysate.

V shed 3 bases and J 2 bases; nucleotides not matched to a gene: 10. Germline V lookup: CDR1 LGHNA, CDR2 YNFKEQ. The CDR3 is 16 amino acids. Study-wide results and limits: Higher TCR clonality did not directly relate to longer survival.

Note on this clone: What it recognizes is unknown.

TCRB CDR3 was amplified from 2 ug genomic DNA or less. TCRdb keeps only in-frame clones here, not all; method: immunoSEQ multiplex PCR. The profile shows approximately 100,000 clones, roughly three quarters of them singletons. This chain joins TRBV4-2 and TRBJ2-7; 7 bases agree with TRBD1. Sequenced here: blood, sampled before dendritic cell vaccination. The sequence was collected from a human donor with glioblastoma. Here the CDR3 reads CASSQALGGPPYEQYF. The CDR3 DNA is TGTGCCAGCAGCCAGGCCCTAGGGGGCCCACCCTACGAGCAGTACTTC.